These T cell receptor beta chains were read from a single sample in a study of control samples from healthy donors and cancer patients. The assay was immunoSEQ multiplex PCR, and TCRdb's table has in-frame clones only and misses some. The table records fewer than 110,000 clones, around 89% of them present only once. Sequencing used blood. The source is a man aged 25-40 years in good health. CDR3s include the opening cysteine and the closing phenylalanine or tryptophan. The D gene is left open where the match is weak. The size field is filled for only some rows; it gives once, few, many or a size class.

. . TRBJ1-6 TRBV5-4 TGTGCCAGCAACCAGGGGAGAGGTTCACCCCTCCACTTT CASNQGRGSPLHF
. . TRBJ2-1 TRBV5-5 TGTGCCAGCAGCTTGTACAGAGACAATGAGCAGTTCTTC CASSLYRDNEQFF
. . TRBJ1-2 TRBV7-2 TGTGCCAGCAGCTTATTAGAGCGCGGTGGCTACACCTTC CASSLLERGGYTF
. . TRBJ1-4 TRBV9 TGTGCCAGCAGCCGAAGAATCGAAGCAACTAATGAAAAACTGTTTTTT CASSRRIEATNEKLFF
. TRBD2 TRBJ2-2 TRBV7-3 TGTGCCAGCAGCCTCATAGCGGGGGGAACAAACACCGGGGAGCTGTTTTTT CASSLIAGGTNTGELFF
. . TRBJ1-5 TRBV28 TGTGCCAGCAGTTTCCCCGGACAGATCAATCAGCCCCAGCATTTT CASSFPGQINQPQHF
few TRBD1 TRBJ1-2 TRBV19 TGTGCCAGTAGTAGGACAGGCACGACTAACTATGGCTACACCTTC CASSRTGTTNYGYTF
medium-sized . TRBJ1-5 TRBV11-2 TGTGCCAGCAGCTTAGACAGGGGTCAGCCCCAGCATTTT CASSLDRGQPQHF
. TRBD1 TRBJ1-5 TRBV30 TGTGCCTGGAGTTCTAGGGGGCCCAATATCAATCAGCCCCAGCATTTT CAWSSRGPNINQPQHF
. . TRBJ2-2 TRBV18 TGTGCCAGCTCACCACTGGGACTGATAGGGGAGCTGTTTTTT CASSPLGLIGELFF
. . TRBJ1-2 TRBV10-3 TGTGCCATCAGTGAGGCAGGGAGATATGGCTACACCTTC CAISEAGRYGYTF
. TRBD1 TRBJ2-3 TRBV30 TGTGCCTGGAGTTCCCTCGGACAGGAGAGCACAGATACGCAGTATTTT CAWSSLGQESTDTQYF
once TRBD1 TRBJ1-1 TRBV12-5 TGTGCTAGTGGCCTCCAGACAGGGAAGGGCGCTGAAGCTTTCTTT CASGLQTGKGAEAFF
. . TRBJ2-7 TRBV18 TGTGCCAGCTCACCGGGGGGGGCGTCCTACGAGCAGTACTTC CASSPGGASYEQYF
. . TRBJ1-5 TRBV19 TGTGCCAGTAGTTCGGGACCCGGGAAGAGGCCCCAGCATTTT CASSSGPGKRPQHF
. TRBD1 TRBJ1-1 TRBV19 TGTGCCAGTAGTTTCCGAGGGGGCGTCACTGAAGCTTTCTTT CASSFRGGVTEAFF
. . TRBJ2-1 TRBV28 TGTGCCAGCAGAAGGGATGGAAAGCGCCGCAATGAGCAGTTCTTC CASRRDGKRRNEQFF
once TRBD2 TRBJ2-3 TRBV7-9 TGTGCCAGCAGGACCGGGACTAGCGGCACAGATACGCAGTATTTT CASRTGTSGTDTQYF
. TRBD1 TRBJ1-5 TRBV30 TGTGCCTGGAGTGCCGGGTCAGGGGGCTTCGATCAGCCCCAGCATTTT CAWSAGSGGFDQPQHF
. TRBD2 TRBJ2-5 TRBV9 TGTGCCAGCAGCGTAGGGGCTAGCGGGAGACGGGAGACCCAGTACTTC CASSVGASGRRETQYF
. . TRBJ2-7 TRBV28 TGTGCCAGCAGTAGGACGGTTGCCTACGAGCAGTACTTC CASSRTVAYEQYF
. TRBD1 TRBJ2-5 TRBV5-1 TGCGCCAGCAGCCTTGGGGACAGCTGGTACCAAGAGACCCAGTACTTC CASSLGDSWYQETQYF
once . TRBJ1-4 TRBV5-1 TGCGCCAGCAGCGTAGACCGGGCCGAGGGTGAAAAACTGTTTTTT CASSVDRAEGEKLFF
. . TRBJ2-1 TRBV7-2 TGTGCCAGCAGCCCCCGTCGGACGGAAGATGAGCAGTTCTTC CASSPRRTEDEQFF
. TRBD1 TRBJ2-5 TRBV6-1 TGTGCCAGCAGTGAAGGGTCAGGGGGTAGTGAGACCCAGTACTTC CASSEGSGGSETQYF
. TRBD1 TRBJ2-3 TRBV11-1 TGTGCCAGCACCCGGGACAGAAGCACAGATACGCAGTATTTT CASTRDRSTDTQYF
. . TRBJ2-3 TRBV6-1 TGTGCCAGCAGTGACCAGTACACAGATACGCAGTATTTT CASSDQYTDTQYF
. . TRBJ1-1 TRBV9 TGTGCCAGCAGCGTCGACTTGAACACTGAAGCTTTCTTT CASSVDLNTEAFF
. . TRBJ2-3 TRBV19 TGTGCCAGTAGTATAAGGACAGCTAGCACAGATACGCAGTATTTT CASSIRTASTDTQYF
. TRBD1 TRBJ2-7 TRBV19 TGTGCCAGTAGTCCTGCCGGGACAGGGGCCTACGAGCAGTACTTC CASSPAGTGAYEQYF
. TRBD2 TRBJ2-5 TRBV27 TGTGCCAGCCGAAGACTAGCGGGGCCCCAAGAGACCCAGTACTTC CASRRLAGPQETQYF